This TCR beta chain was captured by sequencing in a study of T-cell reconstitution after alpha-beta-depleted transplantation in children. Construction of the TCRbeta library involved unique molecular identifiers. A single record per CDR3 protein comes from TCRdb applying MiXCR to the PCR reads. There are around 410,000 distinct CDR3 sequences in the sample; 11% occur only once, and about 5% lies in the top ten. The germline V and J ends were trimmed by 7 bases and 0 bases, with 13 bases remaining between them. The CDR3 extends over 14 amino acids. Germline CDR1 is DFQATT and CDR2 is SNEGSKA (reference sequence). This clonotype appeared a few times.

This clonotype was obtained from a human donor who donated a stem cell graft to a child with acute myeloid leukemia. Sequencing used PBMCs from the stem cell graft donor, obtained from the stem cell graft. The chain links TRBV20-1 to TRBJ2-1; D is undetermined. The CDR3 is CSGTPESSYNEQFF. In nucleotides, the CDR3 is TGCAGTGGCACCCCGGAGAGCTCCTACAATGAGCAGTTCTTC.